The rows below give T cell receptor beta chains drawn from one sample of a study of blood T cell repertoires in COVID-19. Using immunoSEQ multiplex PCR, the repertoire was profiled, and TCRdb retains in-frame clones only, with some absent. This table holds around 240,000 clones, 83% found once. Sequenced material: peripheral blood. These TCRs come from a woman in her forties or fifties with acute or convalescent COVID-19. CDR3s include the opening cysteine and the closing phenylalanine or tryptophan. D genes are given only for firm matches. The size entry is marked missing in some rows and otherwise reads once, few, many or a size class.

>16|TRBV14|NA|TRBJ2-2|TRBD1
TGTGCCAGCAGCCAACGCAGGGGGCAGGTCACCGGGGAGCTGTTTTTT
CASSQRRGQVTGELFF
>15|TRBV20-1|NA|TRBJ2-2|NA
TGCAGTGCTAGTAACCCCAGGGGAAGGTCCGGGGAGCTGTTTTTT
CSASNPRGRSGELFF
>15|TRBV2|NA|TRBJ1-5|TRBD1
TGTGCCAGCAGAGAGACAGGGTGGGACAATCAGCCCCAGCATTTT
CASRETGWDNQPQHF
>15|TRBV5-1|NA|TRBJ1-1|TRBD1
TGCGCCAGCAGCGGCCGGGACAGGGGAAACACTGAAGCTTTCTTT
CASSGRDRGNTEAFF
>16|TRBV7-2|NA|TRBJ1-6|TRBD1
TGTGCCAGCAGCTCGCAACAGGGGGCGGGGTATTCACCCCTCCACTTT
CASSSQQGAGYSPLHF
>15|TRBV14|NA|TRBJ1-6|NA
TGTGCCAGCAGCCCTTTAACCGCAGGAAATTCACCCCTCCACTTT
CASSPLTAGNSPLHF
>14|TRBV7-2|few|TRBJ2-7|NA
TGTGCCAGCAGCTTACAGGGTAGAACCTACGAGCAGTACTTC
CASSLQGRTYEQYF
>16|TRBV15|few|TRBJ2-1|TRBD2
TGTGCCACCAGCAGAGAAGCGGGAGGAACCTACAATGAGCAGTTCTTC
CATSREAGGTYNEQFF
>14|TRBV27|NA|TRBJ1-5|NA
TGTGCCAGCAGTTTAAGCAGCGGGTGGGAGCCCCAGCATTTT
CASSLSSGWEPQHF
>14|TRBV19|NA|TRBJ2-7|TRBD1
TGTGCCAGTACCCCCCGGGACAGGTCCTACGAGCAGTACTTC
CASTPRDRSYEQYF
>15|TRBV15|few|TRBJ1-4|NA
TGTGCCACCAGCAGTGTCGGCGGGTACGAAGAAAAACTGTTTTTT
CATSSVGGYEEKLFF
>14|TRBV4-3|NA|TRBJ1-1|NA
TGCGCCAGCAGCCAAGATCCTCTGGGGGGTGAAGCTTTCTTT
CASSQDPLGGEAFF
>13|TRBV10-3|few|TRBJ1-2|TRBD1
TGTGCCATCAGTGAGTCGACAGGGGGTGGCTACACCTTC
CAISESTGGGYTF
>15|TRBV21-1|few|TRBJ2-7|NA
TGTGCCAGCAGCAGCGGACAGGCGGCCTCCTACGAGCAGTACTTC
CASSSGQAASYEQYF
>17|TRBV6-2/TRBV6-3|NA|TRBJ2-3|NA
TGTGCCAGCAACCCCCGCTTGGGGCGGGGAAGCACAGATACGCAGTATTTT
CASNPRLGRGSTDTQYF
>15|TRBV28|NA|TRBJ2-7|NA
TGTGCCAGCAGTTGGGAGGGGGTACAATCCTACGAGCAGTACTTC
CASSWEGVQSYEQYF
>14|TRBV6-1|few|TRBJ1-6|NA
TGTGCCAGCAGTGAACTAGCATATAATTCACCCCTCCACTTT
CASSELAYNSPLHF
>14|TRBV4-3|NA|TRBJ1-5|NA
TGCGCCAGCAGCCAAGGGAGAGGGAATCAGCCCCAGCATTTT
CASSQGRGNQPQHF
>16|TRBV4-1|NA|TRBJ1-3|TRBD1
TGCGCCAGCAGCCAAGTGGGACAGGTCTCTGGAAACACCATATATTTT
CASSQVGQVSGNTIYF
>14|TRBV4-2|NA|TRBJ1-4|TRBD1
TGTGCCAGCAGCCACGGGACAGGGAATGAAAAACTGTTTTTT
CASSHGTGNEKLFF
>16|TRBV5-5|NA|TRBJ2-4|NA
TGTGCCAGCAGCTTGGCCGGCAGGTCAGCCAAAAACATTCAGTACTTC
CASSLAGRSAKNIQYF
>14|TRBV7-6|NA|TRBJ2-3|NA
TGTGCCAGCAGCTTAGAGGTTCGGCGGCTTACGCAGTATTTT
CASSLEVRRLTQYF
>12|TRBV19|NA|TRBJ2-1|NA
TGTGCCAGTAGGACTAGTGCGTCTGAGCAGTTCTTC
CASRTSASEQFF
>14|TRBV5-5|NA|TRBJ2-7|NA
TGTGCCAGCAGCTTGGCCCCTAGCATTGACGAGCAGTACTTC
CASSLAPSIDEQYF
>15|TRBV21-1|NA|TRBJ2-1|NA
TGTGCCTTCCGATCCGGGACAGGGGGCTACAATGAGCAGTTCTTC
CAFRSGTGGYNEQFF
>13|TRBV6-5|NA|TRBJ1-2|TRBD1
TGTGCCAGCAGCCGGGACAGGGGCCCTGGCTACACCTTC
CASSRDRGPGYTF
>13|TRBV24-1|NA|TRBJ1-2|NA
TGTGCCACCAGTGCTTCAGCCGCGGGGGGCTACACCTTC
CATSASAAGGYTF